This is a list of T cell receptor beta chains from one sample in a study of spatial heterogeneity in lung cancer. MiXCR, run by TCRdb on the 5' RACE reads, gives a single entry per CDR3 protein. The data hold about 45,000 distinct CDR3 sequences, with roughly an eighth observed a single time. The sequencing here drew on PBMCs, taken at surgery. These receptors were taken from a male donor with early-stage non-small cell lung cancer. Both conserved end residues are part of each CDR3. The D gene is left open where the match is weak. Some rows have no size entry. The others give once, few or many, or a class for an expanded clone.

cdr3_nt: TGTGCCAGCAGCCAAGGGCTGGGAGACAATGAGCAGTTCTTC
cdr3_aa: CASSQGLGDNEQFF
j_call: TRBJ2-1
clone_size: few
d_call: .
v_call: TRBV4-2

cdr3_nt: TGTGCCACCAGTCAGGGGGCGATTTACAATGAGCAGTTCTTC
cdr3_aa: CATSQGAIYNEQFF
j_call: TRBJ2-1
clone_size: .
d_call: TRBD1
v_call: TRBV24-1

cdr3_nt: TGCGCCAGCAGTGACCCCCTCAACAGGCGCGGCGGCTACACCTTC
cdr3_aa: CASSDPLNRRGGYTF
j_call: TRBJ1-2
clone_size: few
d_call: .
v_call: TRBV10-2

cdr3_nt: TGTGCCAGCAGCACCCGACAGGGCCCTCTTCTGTTTTTT
cdr3_aa: CASSTRQGPLLFF
j_call: TRBJ2-2
clone_size: many
d_call: TRBD1
v_call: TRBV7-8

cdr3_nt: TGTGCCAGCAGCCCGCGCAGGGGCCGGGAAAAACTGTTTTTT
cdr3_aa: CASSPRRGREKLFF
j_call: TRBJ1-4
clone_size: few
d_call: .
v_call: TRBV5-5

cdr3_nt: TGTGCCAGCACGCAGCGGGGGTCTGAGACCCAGTACTTC
cdr3_aa: CASTQRGSETQYF
j_call: TRBJ2-5
clone_size: .
d_call: TRBD2
v_call: TRBV3-1

cdr3_nt: TGTGCCACCGGGGACAGGGGGCTCCCCCAGCATTTT
cdr3_aa: CATGDRGLPQHF
j_call: TRBJ1-5
clone_size: few
d_call: TRBD1
v_call: TRBV24-1

cdr3_nt: TGTGCCAGCAGCGGAGGGGCGACTGCAACTAATGAAAAACTGTTTTTT
cdr3_aa: CASSGGATATNEKLFF
j_call: TRBJ1-4
clone_size: few
d_call: .
v_call: TRBV5-6

cdr3_nt: TGCGCCAGCAGCTTGTTGACAAGGGACAATGAGCAGTTCTTC
cdr3_aa: CASSLLTRDNEQFF
j_call: TRBJ2-1
clone_size: .
d_call: .
v_call: TRBV5-1

cdr3_nt: TGTGCCAGCAGCTCCCTGACTTGGGAACAGTACTTC
cdr3_aa: CASSSLTWEQYF
j_call: TRBJ2-7
clone_size: many
d_call: .
v_call: TRBV7-2

cdr3_nt: TGTGCCAGCTCAGAATCAATGAGCAATGAGCAGTTCTTC
cdr3_aa: CASSESMSNEQFF
j_call: TRBJ2-1
clone_size: many
d_call: .
v_call: TRBV18

cdr3_nt: TGTGCCAGCAGTCCCCAAGGTTCACCCCTCCACTTT
cdr3_aa: CASSPQGSPLHF
j_call: TRBJ1-6
clone_size: many
d_call: .
v_call: TRBV28

cdr3_nt: TGTGCCAGCAGTTTAATGGCGGGAGGGACAGATACGCAGTATTTT
cdr3_aa: CASSLMAGGTDTQYF
j_call: TRBJ2-3
clone_size: few
d_call: TRBD2
v_call: TRBV28

cdr3_nt: TGTGCCAGCAGCCCAAGGACAGGGGGCAACACCGGGGAGCTGTTTTTT
cdr3_aa: CASSPRTGGNTGELFF
j_call: TRBJ2-2
clone_size: many
d_call: TRBD1
v_call: TRBV7-9

cdr3_nt: TGCGCCAGCAGCCAAGGGCGGGGGACTACCTACTACGAGCAGTACTTC
cdr3_aa: CASSQGRGTTYYEQYF
j_call: TRBJ2-7
clone_size: few
d_call: TRBD2
v_call: TRBV4-3

cdr3_nt: TGTGCCACCAGCGCGGGACAGAGGAACACTGAAGCTTTCTTT
cdr3_aa: CATSAGQRNTEAFF
j_call: TRBJ1-1
clone_size: .
d_call: TRBD1
v_call: TRBV15

cdr3_nt: TGTGCCAGCAGGCAGGCGGGAAACACCGGGGAGCTGTTTTTT
cdr3_aa: CASRQAGNTGELFF
j_call: TRBJ2-2
clone_size: many
d_call: .
v_call: TRBV6-5

cdr3_nt: TGTGCCAGCAGGGACGGCGGCCTAACGGGAGAGACCCAGTACTTC
cdr3_aa: CASRDGGLTGETQYF
j_call: TRBJ2-5
clone_size: many
d_call: .
v_call: TRBV2

cdr3_nt: TGCAGTGCTAGTGGGCACTCCGGCTATGAGCAGTACTTC
cdr3_aa: CSASGHSGYEQYF
j_call: TRBJ2-7
clone_size: few
d_call: .
v_call: TRBV20-1

cdr3_nt: TGTGCCAGCTCGTTTGGGCCTCAGGAAAAACTGTTTTTT
cdr3_aa: CASSFGPQEKLFF
j_call: TRBJ1-4
clone_size: .
d_call: .
v_call: TRBV7-9

cdr3_nt: TGCAGCGTTGAAGGGGGTTCCCGAATGCGGTACAATGAGCAGTTCTTC
cdr3_aa: CSVEGGSRMRYNEQFF
j_call: TRBJ2-1
clone_size: few
d_call: .
v_call: TRBV29-1

cdr3_nt: TGCGCCAGCAGCCAAGACCTTCGAGAGGATACGCAGTATTTT
cdr3_aa: CASSQDLREDTQYF
j_call: TRBJ2-3
clone_size: .
d_call: .
v_call: TRBV4-3

cdr3_nt: TGTGCCAGCAGTTTAATAGGTGGGACAGGGGTGGAGAATTCACCCCTCCACTTT
cdr3_aa: CASSLIGGTGVENSPLHF
j_call: TRBJ1-6
clone_size: few
d_call: TRBD1
v_call: TRBV28

cdr3_nt: TGTGCCAGCAGCCCCGGGACAGCCCTTTCCTACGAGCAGTACTTC
cdr3_aa: CASSPGTALSYEQYF
j_call: TRBJ2-7
clone_size: few
d_call: TRBD1
v_call: TRBV5-4

cdr3_nt: TGTGCCAGCAGCTTATACGCCACTGGCCAAGAGACCCAGTACTTC
cdr3_aa: CASSLYATGQETQYF
j_call: TRBJ2-5
clone_size: many
d_call: .
v_call: TRBV7-2

cdr3_nt: TGCAGTGCTAGAGATAATTCAATTGCCCTCAGCCATGAGCAGTTCTTC
cdr3_aa: CSARDNSIALSHEQFF
j_call: TRBJ2-1
clone_size: few
d_call: .
v_call: TRBV20-1

cdr3_nt: TGCAGCGTCCTGCTCGCCTCTGGGGCCAACGTCCTGACTTTC
cdr3_aa: CSVLLASGANVLTF
j_call: TRBJ2-6
clone_size: many
d_call: .
v_call: TRBV29-1

cdr3_nt: TGCAGCGCCGTCGGGACAGGGGATCAGCCCCAGCATTTT
cdr3_aa: CSAVGTGDQPQHF
j_call: TRBJ1-5
clone_size: few
d_call: TRBD1
v_call: TRBV29-1

cdr3_nt: TGCGCCAGCAGCCGGACAGGGAATACCGATCAGCCCCAGCATTTT
cdr3_aa: CASSRTGNTDQPQHF
j_call: TRBJ1-5
clone_size: .
d_call: TRBD1
v_call: TRBV5-1

cdr3_nt: TGTGCCAGCAGCCCCGATACAGGGTTCGACAATGAGCAGTTCTTC
cdr3_aa: CASSPDTGFDNEQFF
j_call: TRBJ2-1
clone_size: few
d_call: .
v_call: TRBV7-8

cdr3_nt: TGTGCCAGCAGCTCCCTAGCGGGAGCAGATACGCAGTATTTT
cdr3_aa: CASSSLAGADTQYF
j_call: TRBJ2-3
clone_size: few
d_call: TRBD2
v_call: TRBV7-3

cdr3_nt: TGTGCCAGCAGTGCTTTGATGAGGAACACTGAAGCTTTCTTT
cdr3_aa: CASSALMRNTEAFF
j_call: TRBJ1-1
clone_size: few
d_call: .
v_call: TRBV28

cdr3_nt: TGCGCCAGCAGCCAAGAGGGGGGAGAGGGCTACAATGAGCAGTTCTTC
cdr3_aa: CASSQEGGEGYNEQFF
j_call: TRBJ2-1
clone_size: .
d_call: .
v_call: TRBV4-3

cdr3_nt: TGTGCCTGGAGAGAGCGTGCTGGAAACACCATATATTTT
cdr3_aa: CAWRERAGNTIYF
j_call: TRBJ1-3
clone_size: few
d_call: .
v_call: TRBV30

cdr3_nt: TGTGCCAGCAGCACCGGACACGACGAGCAGTACTTC
cdr3_aa: CASSTGHDEQYF
j_call: TRBJ2-7
clone_size: few
d_call: .
v_call: TRBV9

cdr3_nt: TGTGCCAGCAGCTCAGCCGACAATGAGCAGTTCTTC
cdr3_aa: CASSSADNEQFF
j_call: TRBJ2-1
clone_size: many
d_call: .
v_call: TRBV5-6

cdr3_nt: TGCGCCAGCAGCTTTACGGCAGACAATGAGCAGTTCTTC
cdr3_aa: CASSFTADNEQFF
j_call: TRBJ2-1
clone_size: few
d_call: .
v_call: TRBV5-1

cdr3_nt: TGCGCCAGCAGCCCCAGACAGTCTGGCGAGCAGTACTTC
cdr3_aa: CASSPRQSGEQYF
j_call: TRBJ2-7
clone_size: many
d_call: .
v_call: TRBV4-1

cdr3_nt: TGCGCCAGCTCTCCGGGAGGCCCCTACAATGAGCAGTTCTTC
cdr3_aa: CASSPGGPYNEQFF
j_call: TRBJ2-1
clone_size: many
d_call: TRBD2
v_call: TRBV10-2

cdr3_nt: TGCAGCGTTCGCTCTGGCCAAGAGACCCAGTACTTC
cdr3_aa: CSVRSGQETQYF
j_call: TRBJ2-5
clone_size: many
d_call: .
v_call: TRBV29-1

cdr3_nt: TGTGCCATCAGTGAAGACAAGGATTCACCCCTCCACTTT
cdr3_aa: CAISEDKDSPLHF
j_call: TRBJ1-6
clone_size: many
d_call: .
v_call: TRBV10-3

cdr3_nt: TGTGCCAGTAGTATAGACGGCGGCTACGGGTCCTACGAGCAGTACTTC
cdr3_aa: CASSIDGGYGSYEQYF
j_call: TRBJ2-7
clone_size: few
d_call: .
v_call: TRBV19

cdr3_nt: TGCGCCAGCAGTCTTTTACCCCGGGACAGGGACCCAGATACGCAGTATTTT
cdr3_aa: CASSLLPRDRDPDTQYF
j_call: TRBJ2-3
clone_size: few
d_call: TRBD1
v_call: TRBV23-1

cdr3_nt: TGTGCCAGCAGTGAAGCGGGGGTGGGTAACTATGGCTACACCTTC
cdr3_aa: CASSEAGVGNYGYTF
j_call: TRBJ1-2
clone_size: .
d_call: .
v_call: TRBV2

cdr3_nt: TGTGCCAGCAGTTTGGCTAGCGGGGCCTCCTACGAGCAGTACTTC
cdr3_aa: CASSLASGASYEQYF
j_call: TRBJ2-7
clone_size: many
d_call: TRBD2
v_call: TRBV28

cdr3_nt: TGTGCCAGCAGCTTAGCCGCTCTAGCGGGGGGACAAGAGACCCAGTACTTC
cdr3_aa: CASSLAALAGGQETQYF
j_call: TRBJ2-5
clone_size: many
d_call: TRBD2
v_call: TRBV7-6

cdr3_nt: TGCGCCAGCAGCCAAGTGAAACGGGAGGCAGATACGCAGTATTTT
cdr3_aa: CASSQVKREADTQYF
j_call: TRBJ2-3
clone_size: many
d_call: TRBD2
v_call: TRBV4-1

cdr3_nt: TGTGCCAGCAGCTCCAGGACAGAGTTAATCACCGGGGAGCTGTTTTTT
cdr3_aa: CASSSRTELITGELFF
j_call: TRBJ2-2
clone_size: .
d_call: .
v_call: TRBV7-2

cdr3_nt: TGTGCCAGCAGTTTAGTTTCAACCGGGGCTTACGAGCAGTACTTC
cdr3_aa: CASSLVSTGAYEQYF
j_call: TRBJ2-7
clone_size: few
d_call: .
v_call: TRBV12-3/TRBV12-4

cdr3_nt: TGCAGCGCCCTCCCCGAGGGGGGAAGTGGCTACACCTTC
cdr3_aa: CSALPEGGSGYTF
j_call: TRBJ1-2
clone_size: .
d_call: .
v_call: TRBV29-1

cdr3_nt: TGTGCCAGCAGTAGGGACCTCCGGGGCAATCAGCCCCAGCATTTT
cdr3_aa: CASSRDLRGNQPQHF
j_call: TRBJ1-5
clone_size: many
d_call: .
v_call: TRBV28